This T cell receptor (beta chain) was recorded in a study of beta chain features in type 1 diabetes. Study results and caveats: Patients with Type 1 diabetes showed moderately but significantly shorter TCRB CDR3s in all four CD4+ subsets.

The CDR3 consists of 13 residues. V was trimmed by 0 bases and J by 0 bases, leaving 5 bases between them. Germline V CDR1 and CDR2: GTSNPN, SVGIG (reference sequence). Reverse transcription of all isolated RNA meant that expressed TCRB transcripts were sequenced. TCRdb keeps only in-frame clones here, not all; method: immunoSEQ multiplex PCR. The sample shows hundreds of thousands of clones, about 14% of them seen only once. Central memory, naive, regulatory and stem cell-like memory CD4+ cells were sorted by CD45RO/CCR7/CD25/CD127/CD95/CD27. On this clone: The antigen is not known. This sample also contains other DNA sequences that code for the same CDR3.

This clonotype originated in a man between 18 and 29 years old with type 1 diabetes. The chain has TRBV30 and TRBJ1-1; D gene ambiguous. The sequencing input was naive CD4+ T cells from blood. CDR3 loop: CAWSVEMNTEAFF. The CDR3 coding sequence is TGTGCCTGGAGTGTAGAGATGAACACTGAAGCTTTCTTT.